Below are 20 T cell receptor beta chains sequenced from a single sample in a study of response to subunit inactivated influenza vaccine. TCRdb reanalysed the RT-PCR reads using MiXCR and keeps one entry per CDR3 protein. Among 530,000 or so distinct CDR3 sequences, approximately 15% were seen once, and the ten largest hold approximately 12%. Source: PBMCs from blood, taken 11 to 12 days after vaccination. The receptors shown here come from a man in his fifties who received an inactivated influenza vaccine.

This clonotype was found a few times. The chain combines TRBV12-3 or TRBV12-4 with TRBJ2-1, with 7 bases identical to TRBD2. This CDR3 spans 15 amino acids. J lost 5 bases, V lost 7 bases, and 11 bases had no gene match. CDR3 DNA: TGTGCCAGCACCCTAGGCGGGAGAGAGAACAATGAGCAGTTCTTC. Translated: CASTLGGRENNEQFF.

This clonotype was detected ten times or more. The rearrangement links TRBV12-3 or TRBV12-4 to TRBJ1-5; D perhaps matches TRBD1 (6 bases). The V end was cut by 2 bases, the J end by 2 bases, with 10 bases between. The CDR3 is 15 residues long. CDR3 DNA: TGTGCCAGCAGTTTAAGGGGGATGGGCAATCAGCCCCAGCATTTT. Encoded protein: CASSLRGMGNQPQHF.

The rearrangement links TRBV7-3 to TRBJ2-3; possible D gene TRBD2, 6 bases. The CDR3 is 15 residues long. The germline CDR1 and CDR2 sequences are SGHTA and FQGTGA. Trimming stripped 0 bases from V and 6 bases from J, with 13 bases between. CDR3 nucleotides: TGTGCCAGCAGCTTAACAGGGAGCGCGGGGGATACGCAGTATTTT. It specifies CASSLTGSAGDTQYF.

This clonotype was counted a few times. V gene TRBV7-2 combines with J gene TRBJ2-3; the match to TRBD2 covers 9 bases. CDR1 is SGHTA and CDR2 is FQGNSA in the germline V gene. CDR3 size: 15 residues. The trim removed 2 bases at V and 3 bases at J, leaving 3 bases unmatched. Here the CDR3 reads CASSLLSGGTDTQYF. The CDR3 DNA is TGTGCCAGCAGCTTACTGAGCGGGGGGACAGATACGCAGTATTTT.

The V gene is TRBV5-1, the J gene TRBJ1-6; D unclear. The CDR3 runs 13 residues. V dropped 4 bases and J dropped 10 bases, with 12 bases sitting between them. Germline CDR1 reads SGHRS; CDR2 reads YFSETQ. The CDR3, as DNA: TGCGCCAGCAGCGTGCAAAGAATGTCACCCCTCCACTTT. Translating it yields CASSVQRMSPLHF.

In DNA, the CDR3 is TGTGCCAGCAGCAACGGACAGGGACCTCAGCCCCAGCATTTT. Translation gives CASSNGQGPQPQHF. V is TRBV7-8 and J is TRBJ1-5; 8 bases are shared with TRBD1. CDR3 length equals 14 residues. The germline V gene encodes CDR1 SGHVS and CDR2 FQNEAQ. V shed 5 bases and J 6 bases; nucleotides not matched to a gene: 6.

Only a few counts were recorded for this clonotype. This chain joins TRBV20-1 and TRBJ1-1; D may be TRBD1 (5 bases). The CDR3 has 12 residues. Trimming removed 6 bases at V and 4 bases at J, with 12 bases between. CDR1 and CDR2 from the germline V gene are DFQATT and SNEGSKA (reference sequence). CDR3 protein: CSAWWGPTEAFF. The CDR3 coding sequence is TGCAGTGCCTGGTGGGGACCCACTGAAGCTTTCTTT.

This clonotype was observed many times. V is TRBV28 and J is TRBJ2-1; the D is unclear. The V end was cut by 4 bases, the J end by 12 bases, with 10 bases between. CDR1 is MDHEN, CDR2 SYDVKM, per germline. The CDR3 consists of 11 residues. CDR3 coding DNA: TGTGCCAGCAGTTACCTGACTGTGCAGTTCTTC. Its translation is CASSYLTVQFF.

The chain uses TRBV6-1 and TRBJ1-2; TRBD1 might be the D (6 bases). CDR1 and CDR2 from the germline V gene are MNHNS and SASEGT. The CDR3 length is 15 residues. V dropped 4 bases and J dropped 4 bases, with 16 bases sitting between them. This CDR3 reads CASSGTTGSVYGYTF. The CDR3 coding sequence is TGTGCCAGCAGTGGAACAACAGGGAGTGTCTATGGCTACACCTTC.

This clonotype was counted only a few times. The rearrangement uses TRBV20-1 and TRBJ2-5; 8 bases match TRBD1. Unmatched junction bases numbered 9, after V lost 3 bases and J lost 0 bases. CDR1 is DFQATT and CDR2 is SNEGSKA in the germline V gene (reference sequence). This CDR3 has 16 amino acids. This CDR3 is CSARAWTGSYQETQYF. The CDR3 DNA is TGCAGTGCTAGGGCCTGGACAGGGTCGTACCAAGAGACCCAGTACTTC.

This clonotype was seen a few times. The J gene is TRBJ2-1, the V gene TRBV11-2; no definite D call. V was clipped by 0 bases and J by 5 bases, with 11 bases between them. Germline CDR1 reads SGHAT; CDR2 reads FQNNGV. The CDR3 contains 15 residues. CDR3 nucleotide sequence: TGTGCCAGCAGCTTAGATTTTGGAGTAGACAATGAGCAGTTCTTC. Protein: CASSLDFGVDNEQFF.

This chain links TRBV20-1 with TRBJ2-7; no firm D call. V dropped 3 bases and J dropped 5 bases, with 14 bases sitting between them. The germline gives CDR1 DFQATT, CDR2 SNEGSKA (reference sequence). The CDR3 spans 13 residues. The CDR3 is CSARSPTNHEQYF. As DNA, the CDR3 is TGCAGTGCTAGGAGCCCAACAAACCACGAGCAGTACTTC.

The table lists this clonotype with a few counts. The V and J genes are TRBV20-1 and TRBJ2-5; 12 bases fit TRBD2. This CDR3 comprises 17 residues. In germline, CDR1 is DFQATT, CDR2 SNEGSKA (reference sequence). V was pared by 0 bases and J by 0 bases, with 5 bases of the junction left unmatched. This CDR3 is CSARDPSGGAHQETQYF. As DNA, the CDR3 is TGCAGTGCTAGAGATCCTAGCGGGGGGGCCCACCAAGAGACCCAGTACTTC.

The chain links TRBV4-3 to TRBJ1-1, with TRBD1 identical over 7 bases. V was pared by 4 bases and J by 0 bases, with 11 bases of the junction left unmatched. The CDR3 contains 17 residues. Germline CDR1 and CDR2: LGHNA and YSLEER. The DNA for the CDR3 is TGCGCCAGCAGCCGGAGGGGCCAGGGGGTGGTGAACACTGAAGCTTTCTTT. Translating gives CASSRRGQGVVNTEAFF.

V usage is TRBV12-3 or TRBV12-4 and J usage is TRBJ2-1; 13 bases align to TRBD2. The CDR3 consists of 15 residues. With V trimmed by 6 bases and J by 9 bases, 8 bases remained unmatched. Here the CDR3 reads CASSLLAGGSVEQFF. CDR3 nucleotide sequence: TGTGCCAGCAGCCTACTAGCGGGAGGGTCGGTTGAGCAGTTCTTC.

The CDR3, as DNA: TGCAGTGCTAGAGATGGGGGGGTTTCAGGGGGAATGGAGACCCAGTACTTC. This encodes CSARDGGVSGGMETQYF. The chain uses TRBV20-1 and TRBJ2-5; either TRBD1 or TRBD2 may fit D (7 bases each). CDR3 length: 17 amino acids. CDR1 is DFQATT and CDR2 is SNEGSKA in the germline V gene (reference sequence). V dropped 0 bases and J dropped 5 bases, with 22 bases sitting between them.

The rearrangement joins TRBV18 to TRBJ2-3, with D possibly matching TRBD2 (5 bases). Germline-derived CDR1 and CDR2 are KGHSH and LQKENI. Trimming took off 0 bases at V and 2 bases at J, with 15 bases between the two ends. The length of the CDR3 is 17 residues. CDR3: CASSPPGAGFNTDTQYF. The CDR3 region has the DNA TGTGCCAGCTCACCACCGGGAGCTGGGTTTAACACAGATACGCAGTATTTT.

The chain has TRBV20-1 and TRBJ2-3; D not certain. Trimming removed 6 bases at V and 2 bases at J, with 15 bases between. This CDR3 is built from 14 residues. Germline V gives CDR1 DFQATT, CDR2 SNEGSKA (reference sequence). CDR3 DNA: TGCAGTGCCCGGGTTGGCCAAAACACAGATACGCAGTATTTT. As protein: CSARVGQNTDTQYF.

The rearrangement links TRBV6-5 to TRBJ2-3; maybe TRBD1 (6 bases). Trimming took 2 bases from V and 3 from J, leaving 12 bases between them. The germline CDR1 and CDR2 sequences are MNHEY and SVGAGI. CDR3 length: 15 residues. For the CDR3, the DNA is TGTGCCAGCAGTTACGGGGCAAGGGGGACAGATACGCAGTATTTT. It encodes CASSYGARGTDTQYF.

The chain links TRBV10-3 to TRBJ1-5, with D possibly matching TRBD1 (6 bases). Germline assignment: CDR1 ENHRY and CDR2 SYGVKD. V was cut by 6 bases and J by 4 bases, with 10 bases left in between. The CDR3 contains 13 residues. This CDR3 is CAIRRQVNQPQHF. The CDR3 DNA is TGTGCCATCAGGAGACAGGTAAATCAGCCCCAGCATTTT.